Each of the 3 T cell receptor beta chains below was sequenced from the same sample in a study of cytomegalovirus exposure and HLA in healthy donors. The PCR contained 60 Vbeta and 13 Jbeta primers. Only in-frame clones appear in the TCRdb table, and some are missing; sequencing was by immunoSEQ multiplex PCR. The table has 65,000 to 75,000 clones, 68% seen once; the top ten hold roughly 17%. The sample consisted of PBMCs. All receptors derive from a man in his forties in good health and CMV-seropositive.

CDR3 DNA: TGTGCCAGCAGCGTAGGATTCGGAGACGGAAATTCACCCCTCCACTTT. Translated: CASSVGFGDGNSPLHF. The chain carries TRBV9 and TRBJ1-6; D unresolved. The V end lost 0 bases, the J end lost 7 bases, and 14 bases lay between the germline ends. In germline, CDR1 is SGDLS, CDR2 YYNGEE. There are 16 residues in the CDR3.

This clone was recorded a few times. This chain uses TRBV7-9 with TRBJ2-1; TRBD1 matches 9 bases. Per germline, CDR1 SEHNR and CDR2 FQNEAQ (reference sequence). The CDR3 sequence is 15 residues long. V gave up 5 bases and J gave up 7 bases; unmatched junction bases: 9. As DNA, the CDR3 is TGTGCCAGCAGCCTATCCGGGACAGGGAGAAATGAGCAGTTCTTC. Its translation: CASSLSGTGRNEQFF. Full variable domain (remainder filled in from reference TRBV7-9 and TRBJ2-1): DTGVSQNPRHKITKRGQNVTFRCDPISEHNRLYWYRQTLGQGPEFLTYFQNEAQLEKSRLLSDRFSAERPKGSFSTLEIQRTEQGDSAMYLCASSLSGTGRNEQFFGPGTRLTVL.

This clone turned up a few times. This chain links TRBV4-1 with TRBJ2-3, with 8 bases matching TRBD2. The CDR3 covers 17 residues. The V and J ends lost 4 bases and 3 bases, in that order; junction bases with no gene match: 12. From germline, CDR1 is MGHRA and CDR2 YSYEKL. CDR3 region: CASSLSDWRGVTDTQYF. The CDR3 DNA sequence: TGCGCCAGCAGCCTTAGCGACTGGCGGGGGGTTACAGATACGCAGTATTTT.